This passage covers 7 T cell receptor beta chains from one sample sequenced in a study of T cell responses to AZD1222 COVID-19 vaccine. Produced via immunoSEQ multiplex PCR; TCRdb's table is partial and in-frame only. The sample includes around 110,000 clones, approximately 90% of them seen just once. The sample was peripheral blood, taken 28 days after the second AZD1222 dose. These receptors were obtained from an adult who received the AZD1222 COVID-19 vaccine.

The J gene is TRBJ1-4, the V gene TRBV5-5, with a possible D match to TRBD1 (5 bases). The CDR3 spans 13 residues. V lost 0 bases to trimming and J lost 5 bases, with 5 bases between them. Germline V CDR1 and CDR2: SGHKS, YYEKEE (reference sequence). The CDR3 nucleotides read TGTGCCAGCAGCTTGGCAGGGAATGAAAAACTGTTTTTT. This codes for CASSLAGNEKLFF.

DNA of the CDR3: TGTGCCAGCAGTTACCCTCGGGACGGGAATGAAAAACTGTTTTTT. This codes for CASSYPRDGNEKLFF. This chain connects TRBV6-2 or TRBV6-3 to TRBJ1-4; tentative D call: TRBD1 (5 bases). The CDR3 runs to 15 residues. The V end was cut by 2 bases, the J end by 5 bases, with 12 bases between. Germline V CDR1 and CDR2: MNHEY, SVGEGT.

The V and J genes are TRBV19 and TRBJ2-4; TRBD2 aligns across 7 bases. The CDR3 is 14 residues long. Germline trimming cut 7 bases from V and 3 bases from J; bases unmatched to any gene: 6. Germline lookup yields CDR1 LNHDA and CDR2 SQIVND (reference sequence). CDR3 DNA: TGTGCCAGTATAGACGGGGGGAACAAAAACATTCAGTACTTC. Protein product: CASIDGGNKNIQYF.

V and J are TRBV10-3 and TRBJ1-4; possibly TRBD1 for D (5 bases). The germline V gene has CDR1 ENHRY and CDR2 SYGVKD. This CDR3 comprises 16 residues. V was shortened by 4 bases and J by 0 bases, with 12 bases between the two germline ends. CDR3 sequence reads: CAISGGTPATNEKLFF. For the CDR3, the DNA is TGTGCCATCAGTGGAGGGACTCCTGCAACTAATGAAAAACTGTTTTTT.

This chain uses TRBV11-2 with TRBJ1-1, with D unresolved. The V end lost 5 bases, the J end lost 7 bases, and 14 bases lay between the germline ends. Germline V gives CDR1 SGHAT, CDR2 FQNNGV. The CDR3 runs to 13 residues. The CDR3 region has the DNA TGTGCCAGCAGCCGCGATCCGAACCGTGAAGCTTTCTTT. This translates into CASSRDPNREAFF.

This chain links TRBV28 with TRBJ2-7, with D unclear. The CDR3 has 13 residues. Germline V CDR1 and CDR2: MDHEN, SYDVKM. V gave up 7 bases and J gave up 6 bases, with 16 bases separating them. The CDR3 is CASTVVGVAEQYF. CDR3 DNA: TGTGCCAGCACGGTTGTTGGGGTGGCCGAGCAGTACTTC.

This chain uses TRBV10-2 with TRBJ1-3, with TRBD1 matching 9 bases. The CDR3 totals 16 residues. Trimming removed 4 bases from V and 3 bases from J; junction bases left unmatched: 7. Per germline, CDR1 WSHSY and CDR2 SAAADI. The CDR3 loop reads CASSVYRDRDGNTIYF. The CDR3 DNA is TGCGCCAGCAGTGTGTACCGGGACAGGGATGGAAACACCATATATTTT.